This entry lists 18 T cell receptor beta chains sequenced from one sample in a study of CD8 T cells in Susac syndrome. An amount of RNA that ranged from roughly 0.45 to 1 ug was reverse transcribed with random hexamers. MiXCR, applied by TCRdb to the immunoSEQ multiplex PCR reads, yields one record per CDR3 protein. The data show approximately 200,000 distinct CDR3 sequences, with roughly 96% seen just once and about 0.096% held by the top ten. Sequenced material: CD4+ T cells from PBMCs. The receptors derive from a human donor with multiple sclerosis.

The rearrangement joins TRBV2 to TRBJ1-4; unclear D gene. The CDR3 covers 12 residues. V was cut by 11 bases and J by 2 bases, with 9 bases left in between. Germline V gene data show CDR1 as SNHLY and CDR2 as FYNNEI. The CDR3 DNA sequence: TGTGCCCTCCTAGGGACTAATGAAAAACTGTTTTTT. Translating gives CALLGTNEKLFF.

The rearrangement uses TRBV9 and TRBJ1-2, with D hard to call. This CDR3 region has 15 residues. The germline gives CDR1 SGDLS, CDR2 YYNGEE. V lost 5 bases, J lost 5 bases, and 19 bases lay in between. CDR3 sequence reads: CASSHTGEPIYGYTF. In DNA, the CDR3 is TGTGCCAGCAGTCATACCGGGGAACCAATATATGGCTACACCTTC.

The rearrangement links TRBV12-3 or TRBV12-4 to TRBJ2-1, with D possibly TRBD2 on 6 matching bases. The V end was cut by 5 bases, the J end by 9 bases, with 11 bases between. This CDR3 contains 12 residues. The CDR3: CASSMGTGEQFF. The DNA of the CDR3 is TGTGCCAGCAGTATGGGGACTGGTGAGCAGTTCTTC.

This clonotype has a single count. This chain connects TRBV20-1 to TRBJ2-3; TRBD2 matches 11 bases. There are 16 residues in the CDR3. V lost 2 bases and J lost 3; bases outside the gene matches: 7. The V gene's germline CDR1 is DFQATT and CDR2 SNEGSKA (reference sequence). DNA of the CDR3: TGCAGTGCTAGATTCCCTAGCGGGGGGTGGACAGATACGCAGTATTTT. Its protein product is CSARFPSGGWTDTQYF.

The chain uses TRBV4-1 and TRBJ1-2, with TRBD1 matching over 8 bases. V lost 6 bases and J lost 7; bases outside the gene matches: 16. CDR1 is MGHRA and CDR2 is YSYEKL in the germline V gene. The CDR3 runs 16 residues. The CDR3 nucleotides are TGCGCCAGCAGACGAACTACGACTTCAGGGGGCGGTGGCTACACCTTC. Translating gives CASRRTTTSGGGGYTF.

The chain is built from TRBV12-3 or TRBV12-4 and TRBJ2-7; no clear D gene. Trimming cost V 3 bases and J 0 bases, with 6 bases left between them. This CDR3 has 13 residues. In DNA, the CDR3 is TGTGCCAGCAGTTTTCACAGCTCCTACGAGCAGTACTTC. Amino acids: CASSFHSSYEQYF.

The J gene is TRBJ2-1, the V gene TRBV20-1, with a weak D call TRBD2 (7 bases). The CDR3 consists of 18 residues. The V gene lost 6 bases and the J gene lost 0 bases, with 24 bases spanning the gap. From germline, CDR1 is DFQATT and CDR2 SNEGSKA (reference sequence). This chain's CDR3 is CSAPGWRGPPSSYNEQFF. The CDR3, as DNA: TGCAGTGCCCCCGGGTGGCGGGGGCCCCCGAGCTCCTACAATGAGCAGTTCTTC.

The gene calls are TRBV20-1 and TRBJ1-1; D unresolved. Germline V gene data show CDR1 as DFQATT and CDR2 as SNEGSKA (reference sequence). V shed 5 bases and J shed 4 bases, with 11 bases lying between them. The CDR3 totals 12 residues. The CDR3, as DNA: TGCAGTGCTGCCCGGGTCGCCACTGAAGCTTTCTTT. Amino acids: CSAARVATEAFF.

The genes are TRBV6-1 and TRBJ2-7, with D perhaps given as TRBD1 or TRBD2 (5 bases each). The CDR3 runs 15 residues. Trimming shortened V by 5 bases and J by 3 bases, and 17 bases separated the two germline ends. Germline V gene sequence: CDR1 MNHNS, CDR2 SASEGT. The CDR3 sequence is CASSTRGTENYEQYF. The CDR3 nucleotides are TGTGCCAGCAGTACCAGAGGGACGGAGAACTACGAGCAGTACTTC.

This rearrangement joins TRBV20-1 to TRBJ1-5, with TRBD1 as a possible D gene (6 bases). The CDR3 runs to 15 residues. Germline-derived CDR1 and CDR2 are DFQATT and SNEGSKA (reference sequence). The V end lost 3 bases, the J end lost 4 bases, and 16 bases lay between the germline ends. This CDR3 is CSASRGGGINQPQHF. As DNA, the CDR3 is TGCAGTGCTAGCCGGGGAGGGGGAATAAATCAGCCCCAGCATTTT.

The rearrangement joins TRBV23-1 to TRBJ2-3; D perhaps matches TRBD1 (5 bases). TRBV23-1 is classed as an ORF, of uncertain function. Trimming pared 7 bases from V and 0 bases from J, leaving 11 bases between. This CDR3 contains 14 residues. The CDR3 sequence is CASTDSSSTDTQYF. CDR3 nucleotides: TGCGCCAGCACCGACAGCTCTAGCACAGATACGCAGTATTTT.

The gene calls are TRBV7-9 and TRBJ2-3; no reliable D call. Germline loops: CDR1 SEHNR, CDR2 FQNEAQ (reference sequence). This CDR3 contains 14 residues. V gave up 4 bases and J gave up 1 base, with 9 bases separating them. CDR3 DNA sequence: TGTGCCAGCAGCTCGGGCCTCCGCACAGATACGCAGTATTTT. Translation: CASSSGLRTDTQYF.

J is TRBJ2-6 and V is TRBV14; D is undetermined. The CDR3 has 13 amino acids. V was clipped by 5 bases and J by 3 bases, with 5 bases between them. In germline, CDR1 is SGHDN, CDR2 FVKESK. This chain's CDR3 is CASSGVGANVLTF. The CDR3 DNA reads TGTGCCAGCAGCGGCGTTGGGGCCAACGTCCTGACTTTC.

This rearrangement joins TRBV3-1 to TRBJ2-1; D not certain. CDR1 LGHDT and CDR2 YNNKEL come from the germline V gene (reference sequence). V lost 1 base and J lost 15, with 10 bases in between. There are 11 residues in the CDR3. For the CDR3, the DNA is TGTGCCAGCAGCCAAGGCAGCGTGGGGTTCTTC. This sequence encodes CASSQGSVGFF.

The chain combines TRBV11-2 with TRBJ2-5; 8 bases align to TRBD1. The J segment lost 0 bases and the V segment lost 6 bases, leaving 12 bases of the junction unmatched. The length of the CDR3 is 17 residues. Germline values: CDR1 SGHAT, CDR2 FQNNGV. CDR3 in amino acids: CASRQPGRTGYQETQYF. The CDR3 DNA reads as TGTGCCAGCAGACAACCTGGGAGGACAGGGTACCAAGAGACCCAGTACTTC.

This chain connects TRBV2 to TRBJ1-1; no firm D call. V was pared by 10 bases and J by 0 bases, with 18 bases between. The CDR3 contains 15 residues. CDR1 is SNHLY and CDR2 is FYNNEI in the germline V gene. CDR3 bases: TGTGCCATTCTGGTCCGGGGTTCATTGAACACTGAAGCTTTCTTT. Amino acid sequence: CAILVRGSLNTEAFF.

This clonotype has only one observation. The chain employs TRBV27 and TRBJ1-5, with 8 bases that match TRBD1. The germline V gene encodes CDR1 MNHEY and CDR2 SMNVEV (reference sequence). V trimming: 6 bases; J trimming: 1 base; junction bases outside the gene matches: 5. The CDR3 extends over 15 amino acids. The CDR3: CASSRTGGSNQPQHF. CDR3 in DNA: TGTGCCAGCAGCCGTACAGGGGGGAGCAATCAGCCCCAGCATTTT.

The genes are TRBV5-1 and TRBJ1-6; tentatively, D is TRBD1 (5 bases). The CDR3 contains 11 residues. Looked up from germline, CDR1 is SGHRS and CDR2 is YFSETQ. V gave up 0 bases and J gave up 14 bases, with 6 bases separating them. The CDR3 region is CASSLEGTLHF. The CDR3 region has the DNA TGCGCCAGCAGCTTGGAGGGGACCCTCCACTTT.